This entry concerns a single TCR beta chain. What it binds is not known. Healthy Caucasian individuals from Russia aged about 6 to 90 served as donors. For the second PCR, which ran for about 7 to 11 cycles, a sample-barcoded 5' primer and a J-beta primer mix were used. In TCRdb, the 5' RACE reads were re-called with MiXCR into one record per CDR3 protein. Here the sample spans 750,000 to 850,000 distinct CDR3 sequences, 20% to 25% being singletons. The sample is drawn from a study of blood T cells in healthy people across ages. Findings of the study overall: The recorded TCR beta diversity per million T cells decreased in a roughly linear manner with age. A strong correlation between TCR beta diversity and naive T cell percentage was seen.

CDR1 is SGHNT and CDR2 is YENEEA in the germline V gene. V was cut by 2 bases and J by 4 bases, with 18 bases left in between. The CDR3 is made up of 17 amino acids. These data are also associated with another study on T cells of mothers and their children. From that second work: Per mother, over 9.5 million TCR beta CDR3 reads were obtained; per child, around 2.9 million.

The chain employs TRBV11-3 and TRBJ1-5; D is uncertain. This clonotype originated in a boy aged 5-17 years in good health. The sequencing input was blood. The CDR3 nucleotides read TGTGCCAGCAGCTTATGCCTTTTTGGACGGAAAAATCAGCCCCAGCATTTT. Protein sequence: CASSLCLFGRKNQPQHF.